Below, one TCR beta chain is given with its context. J was trimmed by 7 bases and V by 3 bases; bases with no gene match: 1. The germline gives CDR1 LNHDA, CDR2 SQIVND (reference sequence). The CDR3 length is 12 residues. TCRdb keeps only in-frame clones here, not all; method: immunoSEQ multiplex PCR. Seen here are roughly 80,000 clones, about 91% observed once, and the top ten hold about 3%. This sample is drawn from a study of T cell changes during pregnancy in multiple sclerosis. This material consisted of peripheral blood, taken before pregnancy. The genes are TRBV19 and TRBJ2-3, with 7 bases identical to TRBD2. The sequence derives from a female donor with multiple sclerosis, enrolled in a pregnancy study. CDR3 nucleotides: TGTGCCAGTAGTATGGGGGGGTATACGCAGTATTTT. Residues: CASSMGGYTQYF.